This T cell receptor beta chain was obtained from a study of T-cell memory formation after mild COVID-19 (dated by TCRdb to about 2021). Study-wide context: Most TCR sequence clusters were specific to one of the two donors. Longitudinal TCRalpha and TCRbeta repertoire sequencing tracked T-cell clones expanding and contracting after mild COVID-19 in a couple of donors. The cohort was made up of two young adult volunteers, one female and one male, who were previously healthy. Study-wide conclusions, independent of this receptor: Contracting CD4+ clones were found mainly in CM and EM memory subsets, while CD8+ clones were enriched in EMRA. From day 15 to 85, contracting clones showed balanced CD4/CD8 phenotypes, whereas a second wave of clones that expanded from day 15 to 37 leaned towards CD4+. The detection of some responding clones in pre-infection memory suggests that pre-existing cross-reactive memory T cells joined the SARS-CoV-2 response. Only a couple of mild cases were covered in the study, and larger cohorts including severe cases with pre-infection samples were considered necessary. The second-wave clones that peaked on day 37 were not confirmed to be SARS-CoV-2 specific.

The instrument given in TCRdb is Illumina NovaSeq 6000. TCRalpha and TCRbeta cDNA libraries were constructed by 5'RACE with constant-segment primers, with sample barcodes and unique molecular identifiers being introduced. RNA was extracted from every sample with Trizol reagent. Library amplification was performed in two PCR steps, and a second sample barcode and Illumina TruSeq adapters were introduced in the second step. The libraries were sequenced on an Illumina NovaSeq using 2 x 150 bp paired-end reads. Processing in the source paper ran as follows. The reads were demultiplexed and collapsed into UMI-guided consensus sequences using migec v1.2.7. Using mixcr v2.1.11, the UMI consensuses were aligned to TRA and TRB V and J templates and assembled into clonotypes. Expanded or contracted clonotypes were those called significant by both edgeR and NoisET, with noise models trained on biological replicates. For edgeR calls, the cutoffs were a false discovery rate-adjusted p below 0.01 and a log2 fold-change threshold of 1. As an exploratory analysis of dynamics, PCA with hierarchical clustering was applied to max-normalized trajectories of the 1000 most abundant clonotypes. Separately sequenced CD4+ and CD8+ repertoires were used to assign a CD4 or CD8 phenotype to each responding clone. Through fastp at Q25 and MiXCR, TCRdb rebuilt clones from the public reads, retaining in-frame beta chains. Rows merge per CDR3 protein into single entries with the most common DNA and genes. For this entry, the V and J calls and clone size follow TCRdb and not the study's own pipeline. This sample gives a few hundred thousand distinct CDR3 sequences in total; about 17% of them show up just once. The ten largest make up roughly 23% of the sample.

Ficoll-Paque density gradient centrifugation was used to isolate PBMCs. With regard to this clonotype: What antigen it recognizes has not been identified. No much larger clone exists at a distance of one base, and base qualities are not known.

At the junction V is shortened by 3 bases and J by 3 bases; bases outside the gene matches: 5. From its cysteine to its phenylalanine, the CDR3 spans 15 amino acids. The sequence is cut down to CDR3 DNA, 45 bases in frame from base 1. The germline V gene supplies CDR1 SGHRS and CDR2 YFSETQ. What was sequenced was PBMCs or a T cell subset sorted from them (not recorded which). The rearrangement joined TRBV5-1 to TRBJ2-5, and 10 junctional nucleotides match TRBD1. The clonotype originates from a man between 18 and 35 years old who had mild COVID-19 (a few samples of this study predate the infection). The sample titles of this study are shuffled in the database, so cell type and time point are left out; the donor was told from shared clones. The CDR3 loop reads CASSWTGTGEETQYF. At the DNA level, the sequence is TGCGCCAGCAGCTGGACCGGGACAGGGGAAGAGACCCAGTACTTC. Here the CDR3 is joined to the reference TRBV5-1 and TRBJ2-5 genes, and the full variable domain is: KAGVTQTPRYLIKTRGQQVTLSCSPISGHRSVSWYQQTPGQGLQFLFEYFSETQRNKGNFPGRFSGRQFSNSRSEMNVSTLELGDSALYLCASSWTGTGEETQYFGPGTRLLVL.